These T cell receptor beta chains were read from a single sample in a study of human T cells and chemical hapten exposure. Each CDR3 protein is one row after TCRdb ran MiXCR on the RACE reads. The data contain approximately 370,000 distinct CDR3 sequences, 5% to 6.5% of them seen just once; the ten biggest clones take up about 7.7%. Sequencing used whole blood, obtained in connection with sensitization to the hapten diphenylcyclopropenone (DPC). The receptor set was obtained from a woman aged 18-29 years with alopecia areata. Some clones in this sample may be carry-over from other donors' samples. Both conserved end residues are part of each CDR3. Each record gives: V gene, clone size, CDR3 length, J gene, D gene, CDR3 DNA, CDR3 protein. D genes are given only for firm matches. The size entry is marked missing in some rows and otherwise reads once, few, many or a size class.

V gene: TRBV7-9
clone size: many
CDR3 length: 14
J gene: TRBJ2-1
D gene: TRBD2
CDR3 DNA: TGTGCCAGCAGCCCAACGCTAGCGGGGGCTGAGCAGTTCTTC
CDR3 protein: CASSPTLAGAEQFF

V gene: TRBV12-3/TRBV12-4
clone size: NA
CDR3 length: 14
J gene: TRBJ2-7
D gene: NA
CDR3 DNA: TGTGCCAGCAGTGGGGCAGGGGTATTGTACGAGCAGTACTTC
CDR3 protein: CASSGAGVLYEQYF

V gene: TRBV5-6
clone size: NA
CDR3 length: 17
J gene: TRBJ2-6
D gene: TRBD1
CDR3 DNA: TGTGCCAGCAGCTATGGACAGGGGAGCTCTGGGGCCAACGTCCTGACTTTC
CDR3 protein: CASSYGQGSSGANVLTF

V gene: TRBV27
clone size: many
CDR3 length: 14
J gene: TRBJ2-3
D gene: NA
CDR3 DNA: TGTGCCAGCAGTCTAGAGGGGTTCGAGGATACGCAGTATTTT
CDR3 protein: CASSLEGFEDTQYF

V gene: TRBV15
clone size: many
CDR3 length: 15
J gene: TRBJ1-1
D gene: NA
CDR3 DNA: TGTGCCACCAGCAACAGGAGGGGACTGAACACTGAAGCTTTCTTT
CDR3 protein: CATSNRRGLNTEAFF

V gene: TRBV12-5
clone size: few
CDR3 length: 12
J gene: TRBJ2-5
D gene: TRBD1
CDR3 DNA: TGTGCTAGTGGAAAAGAGACAGGGGCCCAGTACTTC
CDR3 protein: CASGKETGAQYF

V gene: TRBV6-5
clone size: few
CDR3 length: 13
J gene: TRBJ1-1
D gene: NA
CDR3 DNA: TGTGCCAGCGGCAGAGATGGGGGGGGTGAAGCTTTCTTT
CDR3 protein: CASGRDGGGEAFF

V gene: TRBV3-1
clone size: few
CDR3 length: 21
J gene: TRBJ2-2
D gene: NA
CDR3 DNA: TGTGCCAGCAGCCAAGAGCTTGAGGACCCCGGATTGGGACTGAACACCGGGGAGCTGTTTTTT
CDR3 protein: CASSQELEDPGLGLNTGELFF

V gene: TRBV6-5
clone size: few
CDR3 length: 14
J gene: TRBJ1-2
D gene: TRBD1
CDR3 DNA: TGTGCCAGCAGTTACTCGACAGGGGGCTATGGCTACACCTTC
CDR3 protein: CASSYSTGGYGYTF

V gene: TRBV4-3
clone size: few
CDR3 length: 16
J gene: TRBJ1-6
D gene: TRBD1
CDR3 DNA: TGCGCCAGCAGCCGCGGGACAGGGGGCGCAGGATCACCCCTCCACTTT
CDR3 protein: CASSRGTGGAGSPLHF

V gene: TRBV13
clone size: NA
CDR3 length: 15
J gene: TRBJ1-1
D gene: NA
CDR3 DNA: TGTGCCAGCAGCTCTACAGGGTATCGGGGCACTGAAGCTTTCTTT
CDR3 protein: CASSSTGYRGTEAFF

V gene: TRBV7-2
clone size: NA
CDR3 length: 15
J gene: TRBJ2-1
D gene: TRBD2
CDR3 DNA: TGTGCCAGCAGCTTAGAACTAGCGGGGGCGAATGAGCAGTTCTTC
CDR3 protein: CASSLELAGANEQFF

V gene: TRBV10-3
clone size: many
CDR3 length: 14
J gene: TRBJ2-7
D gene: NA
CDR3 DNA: TGTGCCATCAGTCCCCGGGACGACTCCTACGAGCAGTACTTC
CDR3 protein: CAISPRDDSYEQYF

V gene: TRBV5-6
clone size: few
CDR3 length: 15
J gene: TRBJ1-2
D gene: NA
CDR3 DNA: TGTGCCAGCAGCTTGGACGCAGGAGGGTACTATGGCTACACCTTC
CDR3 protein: CASSLDAGGYYGYTF

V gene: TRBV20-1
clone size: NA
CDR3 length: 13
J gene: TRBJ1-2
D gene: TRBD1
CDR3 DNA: TGCAGTGTTTTCTCGACAGGGGAGAATGGCTACACCTTC
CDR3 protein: CSVFSTGENGYTF

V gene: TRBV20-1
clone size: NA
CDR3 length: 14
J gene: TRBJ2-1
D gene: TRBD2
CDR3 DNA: TGCAGTGCTAGCCGGACTAGCGGGGGGAATGAGCAGTTCTTC
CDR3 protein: CSASRTSGGNEQFF

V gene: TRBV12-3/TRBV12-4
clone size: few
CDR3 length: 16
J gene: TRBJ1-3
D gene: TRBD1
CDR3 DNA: TGTGCCAGCAGTTCCCAGGGGGCAAGTTGGGGAAACACCATATATTTT
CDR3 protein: CASSSQGASWGNTIYF

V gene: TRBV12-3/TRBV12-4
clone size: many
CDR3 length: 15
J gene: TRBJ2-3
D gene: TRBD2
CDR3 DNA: TGTGCCAGCAGTCCCGGGACTAGCTTCATCGATACGCAGTATTTT
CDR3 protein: CASSPGTSFIDTQYF

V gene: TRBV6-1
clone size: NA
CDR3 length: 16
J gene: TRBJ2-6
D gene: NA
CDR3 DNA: TGTGCCAGCAGTGAAGCGTGGGGCTCTGGGGCCAACGTCCTGACTTTC
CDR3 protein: CASSEAWGSGANVLTF

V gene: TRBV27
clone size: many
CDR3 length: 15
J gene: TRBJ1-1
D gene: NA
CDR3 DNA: TGTGCCAGCAGTTTAGGAGGACGGATGAACACTGAAGCTTTCTTT
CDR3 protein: CASSLGGRMNTEAFF

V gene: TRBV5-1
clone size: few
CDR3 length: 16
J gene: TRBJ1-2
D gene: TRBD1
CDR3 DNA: TGCGCCAGCAGCTCTAACCCGACAGGGGCCGGCTATGGCTACACCTTC
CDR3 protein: CASSSNPTGAGYGYTF

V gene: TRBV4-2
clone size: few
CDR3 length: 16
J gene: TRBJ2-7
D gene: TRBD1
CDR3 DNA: TGTGCCAGCAGCCAAGACTGGGGACAGGGAGGGTACGAGCAGTACTTC
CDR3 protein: CASSQDWGQGGYEQYF